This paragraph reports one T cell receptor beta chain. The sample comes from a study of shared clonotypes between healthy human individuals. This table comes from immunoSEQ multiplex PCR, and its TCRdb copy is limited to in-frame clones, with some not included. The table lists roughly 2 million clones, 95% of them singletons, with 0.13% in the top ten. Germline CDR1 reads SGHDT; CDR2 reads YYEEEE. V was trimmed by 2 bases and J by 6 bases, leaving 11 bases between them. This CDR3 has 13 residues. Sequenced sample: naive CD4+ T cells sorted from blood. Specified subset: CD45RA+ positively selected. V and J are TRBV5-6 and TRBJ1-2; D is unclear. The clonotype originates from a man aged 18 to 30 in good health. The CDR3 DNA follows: TGTGCCAGCAGCTTATCCAGTCTCGATGGCTACACCTTC. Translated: CASSLSSLDGYTF.